A single T cell receptor (beta chain) is shown here with its context. The antigen is undetermined. The data were taken from a study of cytomegalovirus exposure and HLA in healthy donors. Study outcomes and limitations: According to a later analysis, TCR clusters from the first cohort tended to co-occur in the approximately 130 validation repertoires. Some public TCRs appeared in many individuals, while most sequences were rare. Cytomegalovirus-associated TCR beta chains were listed, numbering approximately 150. Cytomegalovirus status was reportedly diagnosed by the classifier with high specificity and sensitivity.

V shed 5 bases and J 2 bases; nucleotides not matched to a gene: 8. Per germline, CDR1 SEHNR and CDR2 FQNEAQ (reference sequence). The CDR3 extends over 15 amino acids. Using immunoSEQ multiplex PCR, the repertoire was profiled, and TCRdb retains in-frame clones only, with some absent. The data contain more than 300,000 clones, 86% of them singletons. The sample comprised PBMCs. The chain has TRBV7-9 and TRBJ2-7, with 8 bases aligning to TRBD1. This receptor was identified in a woman aged 18-30 years in good health and CMV-seronegative. The chain's CDR3 is CASSLTRGQAYEQYF. The CDR3 DNA is TGTGCCAGCAGCCTGACCAGGGGGCAAGCCTACGAGCAGTACTTC.